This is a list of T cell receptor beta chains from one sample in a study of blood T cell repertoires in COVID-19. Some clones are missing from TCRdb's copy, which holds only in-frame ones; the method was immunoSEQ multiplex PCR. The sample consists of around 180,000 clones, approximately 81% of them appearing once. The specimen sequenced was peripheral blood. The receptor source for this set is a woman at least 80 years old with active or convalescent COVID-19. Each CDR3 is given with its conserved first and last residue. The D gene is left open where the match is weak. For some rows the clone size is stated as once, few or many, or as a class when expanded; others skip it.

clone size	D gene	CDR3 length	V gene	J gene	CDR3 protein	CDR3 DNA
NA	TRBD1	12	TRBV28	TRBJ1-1	CASRWRQGTDFF	TGTGCCAGCAGGTGGCGACAGGGGACAGATTTCTTT
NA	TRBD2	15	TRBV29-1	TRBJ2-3	CSAAGLAGGADTQYF	TGCAGCGCCGCGGGACTAGCGGGAGGGGCAGATACGCAGTATTTT
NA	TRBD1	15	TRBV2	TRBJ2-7	CASSESQGAVYEQYF	TGTGCCAGCAGTGAAAGTCAGGGGGCCGTCTACGAGCAGTACTTC
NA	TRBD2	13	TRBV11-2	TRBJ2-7	CAISSGSSYEQYF	TGTGCCATCTCAAGCGGGAGCTCCTACGAGCAGTACTTC
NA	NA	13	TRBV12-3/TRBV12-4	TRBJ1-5	CASSPRTVQPQHF	TGTGCCAGCAGTCCTAGGACAGTACAGCCCCAGCATTTT
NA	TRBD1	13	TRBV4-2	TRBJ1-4	CAAQRTGNEKLFF	TGTGCCGCGCAGAGGACAGGTAACGAAAAACTGTTTTTT
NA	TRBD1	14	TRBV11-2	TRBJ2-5	CASSFSGGVETQYF	TGTGCCAGCAGCTTTTCAGGGGGCGTTGAGACCCAGTACTTC
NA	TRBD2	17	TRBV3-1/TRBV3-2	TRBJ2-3	CASSQDISGRSTDTQYF	TGTGCCAGCAGCCAAGATATCAGCGGGAGGAGCACAGATACGCAGTATTTT
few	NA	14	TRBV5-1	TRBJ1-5	CASSQDSENQPQHF	TGCGCCAGCAGCCAGGACAGTGAGAATCAGCCCCAGCATTTT
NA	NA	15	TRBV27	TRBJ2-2	CASSLSPGNTGELFF	TGTGCCAGCAGTTTATCGCCGGGAAACACCGGGGAGCTGTTTTTT
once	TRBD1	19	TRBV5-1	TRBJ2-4	CASSLVGSDRVGAKNIQYF	TGCGCCAGCAGCTTGGTGGGGAGTGACAGGGTTGGAGCCAAAAACATTCAGTACTTC
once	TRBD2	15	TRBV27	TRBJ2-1	CASSSIAGGRNEQFF	TGTGCCAGCAGTTCCATAGCGGGAGGGAGGAATGAGCAGTTCTTC
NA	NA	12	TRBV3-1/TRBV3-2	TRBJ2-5	CASSQDRETQYF	TGTGCCAGCAGCCAAGATCGAGAGACCCAGTACTTC
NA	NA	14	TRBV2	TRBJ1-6	CAGSWGLFNSPLHF	TGTGCCGGCTCCTGGGGACTGTTTAATTCACCCCTCCACTTT
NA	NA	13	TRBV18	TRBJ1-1	CASSLDSSTEAFF	TGTGCCAGCTCACTCGACAGCTCAACCGAAGCTTTCTTT
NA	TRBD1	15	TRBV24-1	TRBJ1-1	CATTHGGQGRTEAFF	TGTGCCACCACCCACGGGGGACAGGGGAGAACTGAAGCTTTCTTT
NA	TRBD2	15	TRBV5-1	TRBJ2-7	CASSWGGIGSLEQYF	TGCGCCAGCAGCTGGGGAGGGATAGGGTCCCTCGAGCAGTACTTC
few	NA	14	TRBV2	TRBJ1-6	CASDDRTDNSPLHF	TGTGCCAGCGATGACAGGACTGATAATTCACCCCTCCACTTT
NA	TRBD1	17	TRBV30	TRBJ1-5	CAWSPGTGGVNNQPQHF	TGTGCCTGGAGTCCGGGGACAGGGGGGGTTAACAATCAGCCCCAGCATTTT
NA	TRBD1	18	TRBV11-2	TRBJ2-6	CASSLVGQTGSGANVLTF	TGTGCCAGCAGCCTAGTAGGGCAGACAGGGTCTGGGGCCAACGTCCTGACTTTC
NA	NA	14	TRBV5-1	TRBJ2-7	CASSLGPPRVEQYF	TGCGCCAGCAGCTTGGGGCCCCCCAGGGTGGAGCAGTACTTC
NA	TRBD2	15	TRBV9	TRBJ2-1	CASSSRLAGYNEQFF	TGTGCCAGCAGCTCGCGACTAGCGGGGTACAATGAGCAGTTCTTC
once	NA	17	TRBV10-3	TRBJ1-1	CAISGNYGLGQNTEAFF	TGTGCCATCAGTGGGAATTACGGACTGGGACAGAACACTGAAGCTTTCTTT
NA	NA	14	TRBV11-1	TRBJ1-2	CASASIGQPYGYTF	TGTGCCAGCGCTTCCATCGGACAGCCTTATGGCTACACCTTC
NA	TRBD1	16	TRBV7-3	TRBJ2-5	CASSPIAAGGAETQYF	TGTGCCAGCAGCCCAATCGCGGCAGGGGGCGCGGAGACCCAGTACTTC
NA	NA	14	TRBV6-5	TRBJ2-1	CASSGTDSYNEQFF	TGTGCCAGCAGCGGAACCGACAGCTACAATGAGCAGTTCTTC
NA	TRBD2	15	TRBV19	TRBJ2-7	CASSPGLAREGEQYF	TGTGCCAGTAGTCCGGGACTAGCCCGAGAGGGAGAGCAGTACTTC
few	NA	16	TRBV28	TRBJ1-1	CASSLLMGGVNTEAFF	TGTGCCAGCAGTTTACTTATGGGCGGGGTGAACACTGAAGCTTTCTTT
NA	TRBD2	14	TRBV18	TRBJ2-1	CASSPRGAYNEQFF	TGTGCCAGCTCCCCACGGGGGGCCTACAATGAGCAGTTCTTC
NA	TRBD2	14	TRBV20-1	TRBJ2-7	CSASSSGRTYEQYF	TGCAGTGCTAGTAGTAGCGGGAGGACCTACGAGCAGTACTTC
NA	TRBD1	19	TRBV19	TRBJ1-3	CASSIDPGNRGGSGNTIYF	TGTGCCAGTAGTATAGATCCTGGAAACAGGGGCGGATCTGGAAACACCATATATTTT
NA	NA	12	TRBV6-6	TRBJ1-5	CASSYVGQPQHF	TGTGCCAGCAGTTACGTCGGGCAGCCCCAGCATTTT
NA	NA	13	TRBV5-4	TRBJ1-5	CASSERGGQPQHF	TGTGCCAGCAGCGAGAGGGGGGGTCAGCCCCAGCATTTT
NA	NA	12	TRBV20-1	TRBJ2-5	CSASDRGETQYF	TGCAGTGCTAGTGACCGGGGAGAGACCCAGTACTTC
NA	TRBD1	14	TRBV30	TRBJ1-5	CAWSRDSFNQPQHF	TGTGCCTGGTCCCGGGACAGCTTCAATCAGCCCCAGCATTTT
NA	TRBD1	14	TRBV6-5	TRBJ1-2	CASSSSGTASGYTF	TGTGCCAGCAGTTCTTCCGGGACAGCGTCTGGCTACACCTTC
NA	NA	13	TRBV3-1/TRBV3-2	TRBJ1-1	CASSPRTVTEAFF	TGTGCCAGCAGCCCTCGGACAGTTACTGAAGCTTTCTTT